The clone carrying this T cell receptor (beta chain) has just a few counts. Its antigen is as yet unknown. Reverse transcription of all isolated RNA meant that expressed TCRB transcripts were sequenced. Some clones are missing from TCRdb's copy, which holds only in-frame ones; the method was immunoSEQ multiplex PCR. The table has 240,000 or so clones, roughly 14% seen once. The data derive from a study of beta chain features in type 1 diabetes. Findings and caveats of the study: Moderate yet significant TCRB CDR3 shortening was seen in Type 1 diabetes patients in all four CD4+ subsets. Using cDNA template may skew counts toward highly expressing activated cells.

What was sequenced was naive CD4+ T cells from blood. The receptor was derived from a man aged 25-45 years with type 1 diabetes.

The CDR3 reads CASRSRGGTYEQYF. For the CDR3, the DNA is TGCGCCAGCAGGTCGCGCGGGGGAACCTACGAGCAGTACTTC. This chain links TRBV5-1 with TRBJ2-7; TRBD2 matches 7 bases. Germline V CDR1 and CDR2: SGHRS, YFSETQ. The CDR3 runs to 14 residues. The V and J ends lost 5 bases and 2 bases, in that order; junction bases with no gene match: 7.